One T cell receptor (beta chain) is described in this entry. This clonotype has only a few counts. Its antigen remains undetermined. No clone much larger than this one lies a single base away; base qualities are absent. Naive CD8 T cell libraries were made from 20,000 to 1,000,000 sorted cells using 10%, 30% or 50% of purified RNA. Naive CD8 T cells were FACS-sorted as CD8+CD4-CCR7+CD45RA+ on a BD FACSAria II into RLT Plus buffer. To test detection sensitivity, Jurkat RNA equal to 9 to 10 TCR copies was added to samples of about 19,000-1,100,000 naive CD8 T cells. Enrichment of CD8 T cells was performed with RosetteSep CD8+ T Cell Enrichment Cocktail and Ficoll-Paque, after which ACK red cell lysis was carried out. This specimen comes from a study of molecular identifiers for immune sequencing clone quantification (dated by TCRdb to the late 2010s). With regard to the full study: For a replicate experiment, RNA from approximately 20,000 or 100,000 naive CD8 T cells was divided into five aliquots, of which four were sequenced. The study was a methods study using CD8 T cells to benchmark molecular-identifier clustering-based TCR repertoire sequencing (MIDCIRS) and TCR RNA copy counting. Study-wide conclusions, independent of this receptor: Spiked-in Jurkat TCR RNA equivalent to a single cell was reported to be detectable even among 800,000 to 1,000,000 naive CD8 T cells. In CMV-specific effector cells, clones with more than 20 RNA copies accounted for over 99% of molecules, whereas in naive cells such clones accounted for under 1%. When barcode sub-clustering was omitted, TCR diversity was inflated by chimeric consensus sequences, with chimeras reaching as high as 47%. Identical TCR molecules sharing a barcode could cause highly expanded clone sizes to be underestimated. Naive libraries contained spiked-in Jurkat TCR RNA (10 copies' worth), which is not part of the donor repertoire. Modeling indicated approximately 3 TCR RNA copies recovered per cell, compared with 9 to 10 by digital PCR, which implies a capture efficiency of around 30%.

CDR3 length: 17 amino acids, cysteine to phenylalanine. CDR3 DNA only is kept here, 51 bases in frame from base 1. CDR1 and CDR2, per the germline V gene (reference sequence), are MNHNY and SVGAGI. The junction shows trimming of 2 bases on V and 3 bases on J, and the gene matches do not reach 11 bases of it. The receptor library was made with PCR. TCRdb records NextSeq 500 as the sequencer. Bulk TCR libraries were prepared as previously described, using TCR primers listed in Table S5. Purification of total RNA was performed with the Qiagen AllPrep DNA/RNA kit. Before analysis, reads from multiple sequencing runs of one library were combined. The source study handled its data this way. Reads were retained only if their TCR constant sequence matched exactly, and those retained reads were trimmed to 150 nt and grouped according to their 12-nt molecular barcodes. Reads inside each barcode group were sub-clustered using a 15% Levenshtein threshold, and a quality-weighted consensus sequence was constructed for each RNA molecule. Non-functional sequences were filtered out, along with any lower-count sequence sitting one edit away from another sequence. Based on a fit of two negative binomial distributions, barcode sub-clusters having less than 20% of the maximum read count were discarded. TCRdb took the public reads, trimmed them with fastp at Q25, ran MiXCR for clone calling and kept in-frame beta chains. Rows matching on CDR3 protein sequence are summarized as one entry with the most common DNA and genes. TCRdb, not the authors, supplied the V and J calls. The sample has several thousand distinct CDR3 sequences on record, 33% of them singletons. The ten largest clones represent approximately 5.6% of the sample.

Sequenced sample: naive CD8+ T cells from blood, with Jurkat cell RNA spiked in. The cell subset or site tag for this specimen amounts to: FACS-sorted CD8+CD4-CCR7+CD45RA+ naive T cells. The chain employs TRBV6-6 and TRBJ2-5, with 8 middle bases fitting TRBD2. The receptor was derived from a human donor in good health. Some libraries in this study had Jurkat cell RNA spiked in. The CDR3 is CASSYIMGTSGEETQYF. The nucleotide sequence is TGTGCCAGCAGTTACATTATGGGTACTAGCGGAGAAGAGACCCAGTACTTC.